The 21 T cell receptor beta chains reported below all come from one sample, sequenced in a study of cytomegalovirus exposure and HLA in healthy donors. PCR involved 60 Vbeta and 13 Jbeta primers. The assay was immunoSEQ multiplex PCR, and TCRdb's table has in-frame clones only and misses some. The sample yields more than 140,000 clones, approximately 71% seen once. Input material: PBMCs. The receptors were gathered from a man aged 40-50 years in good health and CMV-seronegative.

In this sample, this clone turned up a few times. The chain is built from TRBV6-5 and TRBJ2-7; maybe TRBD1 (5 bases). The CDR3 length is 13 residues. CDR1 is MNHEY, CDR2 SVGAGI, per germline. Between the trimmed V and J ends, which lost 6 bases and 0 bases, there was a span of 9 bases. The chain's CDR3 is CASRDKYSYEQYF. CDR3 coding DNA: TGTGCCAGCAGGGACAAGTACTCCTACGAGCAGTACTTC.

The chain uses TRBV6-5 and TRBJ2-5, with D perhaps TRBD2 (5 bases). Between the trimmed V and J ends, which lost 2 bases and 3 bases, there was a span of 13 bases. CDR3 length: 15 residues. In germline, CDR1 is MNHEY, CDR2 SVGAGI. This CDR3 is CASSYSGATKETQYF. CDR3 nucleotide sequence: TGTGCCAGCAGTTACAGCGGAGCTACCAAAGAGACCCAGTACTTC.

The gene calls are TRBV30 and TRBJ1-2; 11 positions match TRBD1. CDR3 size: 15 residues. Germline assignment: CDR1 GTSNPN and CDR2 SVGIG (reference sequence). V lost 7 bases, J lost 7 bases, and 14 bases stayed unmatched. The CDR3 here is CASSRDRGSQRGYTF. The CDR3 DNA follows: TGTGCCTCCTCACGGGACAGGGGGTCTCAACGTGGCTACACCTTC.

CDR3 protein: CAWSASGRRGNTIYF. In DNA, the CDR3 is TGTGCCTGGAGCGCCTCGGGTCGTCGTGGAAACACCATATATTTT. This chain links TRBV30 with TRBJ1-3; no reliable D call. This CDR3 contains 15 residues. V lost 3 bases, J lost 3 bases, and 15 bases lay in between. Germline CDR1 reads GTSNPN; CDR2 reads SVGIG (reference sequence).

This chain uses TRBV19 with TRBJ1-5, with a weak D call TRBD1 (6 bases). Germline CDR1 and CDR2: LNHDA and SQIVND (reference sequence). The CDR3 contains 13 residues. The V gene lost 9 bases and the J gene lost 3 bases, with 12 bases spanning the gap. The CDR3 here is CASSRDNNQPQHF. The CDR3 region has the DNA TGTGCCAGCTCCAGGGACAACAATCAGCCCCAGCATTTT.

The table lists this clone with a few counts. This chain uses TRBV19 with TRBJ1-1; D may be TRBD1 (6 bases). V was cut by 3 bases and J by 2 bases, with 16 bases left in between. This CDR3 contains 16 residues. Germline V gene sequence: CDR1 LNHDA, CDR2 SQIVND (reference sequence). In DNA form, the CDR3 reads TGTGCCAGTAGTATCTTGTGGACAGCCTCTAACACTGAAGCTTTCTTT. Translated: CASSILWTASNTEAFF. Combining the CDR3 with reference TRBV19 and TRBJ1-1 gives the whole variable domain DGGITQSPKYLFRKEGQNVTLSCEQNLNHDAMYWYRQDPGQGLRLIYYSQIVNDFQKGDIAEGYSVSREKKESFPLTVTSAQKNPTAFYLCASSILWTASNTEAFFGQGTRLTVV.

The gene calls are TRBV29-1 and TRBJ2-2, with D possibly being TRBD2 (7 bases). The CDR3 contains 14 residues. The V end lost 5 bases, the J end lost 4 bases, and 14 bases lay between the germline ends. Germline V gives CDR1 SQVTM, CDR2 ANQGSEA. The CDR3 region is CSVTGGVGTGELFF. The CDR3 nucleotides are TGCAGCGTTACGGGGGGCGTGGGCACCGGGGAGCTGTTTTTT.

The rearrangement joins TRBV27 to TRBJ2-7; TRBD2 aligns across 10 bases. Germline CDR1 MNHEY, CDR2 SMNVEV (reference sequence). The junction had 3 bases not matched to a gene; V was cut back by 4 bases and J by 6 bases. CDR3 length: 13 residues. The CDR3 region has the DNA TGTGCCAGCAGTTCACGGACTAGCGGCGAGCAGTACTTC. Its protein product is CASSSRTSGEQYF.

The chain recombines TRBV30 with TRBJ1-1; D not resolved. CDR1 and CDR2 (germline): GTSNPN, SVGIG (reference sequence). Trimming cost V 3 bases and J 2 bases, with 25 bases left between them. The CDR3 has 18 residues. DNA for the CDR3: TGTGCCTGGAGCCGGGGAACGCGTTTCGACGTTGACAACACTGAAGCTTTCTTT. Its translation: CAWSRGTRFDVDNTEAFF.

The chain links TRBV4-1 to TRBJ1-1, with D possibly TRBD1 on 6 matching bases. CDR3 length: 16 amino acids. Trimming shortened V by 2 bases and J by 4 bases, and 17 bases separated the two germline ends. The germline gives CDR1 MGHRA, CDR2 YSYEKL. The CDR3 DNA reads as TGCGCCAGCAGCCAATCGCCCACAGGGCCCAGCACTGAAGCTTTCTTT. Encoded protein: CASSQSPTGPSTEAFF.

V usage is TRBV4-1 and J usage is TRBJ1-2; TRBD1 is a possible D gene (6 bases). Trimming shortened V by 3 bases and J by 8 bases, and 19 bases separated the two germline ends. CDR1 and CDR2 (germline): MGHRA, YSYEKL. This CDR3 region has 15 residues. CDR3 coding DNA: TGCGCCAGCAGCCAGGGACCTACAGGGACGGGCGGCTACACCTTC. It yields the protein CASSQGPTGTGGYTF.

The chain links TRBV29-1 to TRBJ2-3, with 9 bases fitting TRBD2. The CDR3 has 15 amino acids. The J segment lost 4 bases and the V segment lost 7 bases, leaving 12 bases of the junction unmatched. The V gene's germline CDR1 is SQVTM and CDR2 ANQGSEA. CDR3 sequence: CSGREGLAAADTQYF. Written as DNA, the CDR3 is TGCAGCGGTCGGGAGGGACTAGCCGCCGCAGATACGCAGTATTTT.

The table lists this clone with a count of one. The CDR3 sequence is CASSFRQATEAFF. CDR3 sequence (DNA): TGTGCCAGCAGCTTTAGACAAGCTACTGAAGCTTTCTTT. The chain joins TRBV5-6 to TRBJ1-1; no clear D. Germline V gives CDR1 SGHDT, CDR2 YYEEEE. Trimming cost V 2 bases and J 5 bases, with 10 bases left between them. The CDR3 totals 13 residues.

The V and J genes are TRBV6-5 and TRBJ1-1; D is undetermined. V was clipped by 4 bases and J by 8 bases, with 14 bases between them. The CDR3 runs to 13 residues. Germline CDR1 reads MNHEY; CDR2 reads SVGAGI. The CDR3 nucleotides read TGTGCCAGCAGTTGGGGTGAACAGCGGGAAGCTTTCTTT. Protein product: CASSWGEQREAFF.

The chain combines TRBV7-7 with TRBJ2-2; 8 bases are shared with TRBD1. Germline CDR1 is SSHAT and CDR2 is FNYEAQ (reference sequence). The CDR3 extends over 13 amino acids. Trimming removed 4 bases from V and 6 bases from J; junction bases left unmatched: 1. DNA for the CDR3: TGTGCCAGCAGCTCGGACAGGGCCGGGGAGCTGTTTTTT. Its translation: CASSSDRAGELFF.

The V gene is TRBV4-3, the J gene TRBJ2-3; 12 positions agree with TRBD2. This CDR3 has 16 residues. From germline, CDR1 is LGHNA and CDR2 YSLEER. Losses at the gene ends were 2 bases for V and 4 bases for J; bases not matched to a gene: 4. CDR3 sequence: CASSQSSGGAADTQYF. The DNA for the CDR3 is TGCGCCAGCAGCCAATCTAGCGGGGGGGCCGCAGATACGCAGTATTTT.

The V call is TRBV15, the J call TRBJ1-6; the D is unclear. The CDR3 spans 18 residues. Germline V gene data show CDR1 as LNHNV and CDR2 as YYDKDF (reference sequence). Deletions cut 5 bases from V and 1 base from J, with 18 bases between. The CDR3 DNA reads TGTGCCACCAGCCGGGGTTTAGTCCAAAATTCCTATAATTCACCCCTCCACTTT. Translated: CATSRGLVQNSYNSPLHF.

The CDR3 is CASSPRGPNTEAFF. In DNA form, the CDR3 reads TGTGCCAGCTCACCCCGAGGCCCGAACACTGAAGCTTTCTTT. V gene TRBV18 combines with J gene TRBJ1-1; D is ambiguous. CDR1 is KGHSH and CDR2 is LQKENI in the germline V gene. Trimming pared 3 bases from V and 1 base from J, leaving 9 bases between. The CDR3 has 14 amino acids.

The CDR3 spells CASSLRQGATEAFF. As DNA, the CDR3 is TGTGCCAGCAGTCTCCGACAGGGGGCGACTGAAGCTTTCTTT. V gene TRBV27 combines with J gene TRBJ1-1; TRBD1 agrees at 10 bases. The CDR3 is made up of 14 amino acids. Germline CDR1 reads MNHEY; CDR2 reads SMNVEV (reference sequence). With 5 bases clipped from V and 5 bases from J, the junction kept 5 bases outside the gene matches.

The V call is TRBV12-1, the J call TRBJ2-2; the table's D gene call, TRBD1, was not cross checked with the DNA. TRBV12-1 is classified as a pseudogene. CDR3 size: 19 residues. The CDR3 spells CASSFLTCRDTTNTGELFF. The CDR3 nucleotides read TGTGCCAGCAGCTTCCTAACCTGCAGGGACACCACGAACACCGGGGAGCTGTTTTTT.

The J gene is TRBJ2-5, the V gene TRBV6-5, with TRBD1 matching over 9 bases. Per germline, CDR1 MNHEY and CDR2 SVGAGI. With 6 bases clipped from V and 1 base from J, the junction kept 3 bases outside the gene matches. The CDR3 sequence is 14 residues long. CDR3 loop: CASRMTGGQETQYF. CDR3 nucleotides: TGTGCCAGCAGGATGACAGGGGGCCAAGAGACCCAGTACTTC.